This paragraph covers one T cell receptor (beta chain) sequence. The sample comes from a study of blood T cell repertoires in COVID-19. The overall study: T cells, B-cell-depleted T cells, or PBMCs supplied cDNA or gDNA.

TCRdb's copy holds only in-frame clones and misses some; the assay was immunoSEQ multiplex PCR. The sample includes about 480,000 clones, over 75% of them seen just once. Trimming took 4 bases from V and 2 from J; bases not matched to a gene: 2. CDR1 is SGHTS, CDR2 YDEGEE, per germline. CDR3 length: 14 residues. This clonotype originated in a woman in her thirties or forties who had recovered from COVID-19. The chain is built from TRBV5-8 and TRBJ1-2, with 10 bases identical to TRBD1. The sample taken for sequencing was PBMCs or T cells enriched from blood (not recorded which). CDR3 bases: TGTGCCAGCAGCGGGGACAGGGGAAACTATGGCTACACCTTC. Protein product: CASSGDRGNYGYTF.